The clone carrying this T cell receptor (beta chain) was found once. CDR3 size: 17 residues. The germline gives CDR1 LGHDT, CDR2 YNNKEL (reference sequence). Trimming took 0 bases from V and 6 from J; bases not matched to a gene: 7. This specimen comes from a study of Ad26.COV2.S vaccination and SARS-CoV-2 variants. The treatment was: some 19 received Ad26.COV2.S at low or high dose, single or two shots; roughly five received placebo; per-sample allocation not given. On day 63 after the first injection, vaccine and placebo recipients gave samples. Here immunoSEQ multiplex PCR was the method, and the copy in TCRdb shows in-frame clones only, minus some. The sample carries about 350,000 clones, 85% to 90% recorded once.

Sample: peripheral blood, taken in a trial of Ad26.COV2.S vaccine versus placebo. V usage is TRBV3-1 (or the pseudogene TRBV3-2) and J usage is TRBJ2-1, with 11 bases lining up with TRBD2. The source is a person aged 18-65 years who received the Ad26.COV2.S COVID-19 vaccine or a placebo. CDR3 loop: CASSQDPLAGGPNEQFF. CDR3 coding DNA: TGTGCCAGCAGCCAAGATCCTTTAGCGGGAGGGCCCAATGAGCAGTTCTTC.